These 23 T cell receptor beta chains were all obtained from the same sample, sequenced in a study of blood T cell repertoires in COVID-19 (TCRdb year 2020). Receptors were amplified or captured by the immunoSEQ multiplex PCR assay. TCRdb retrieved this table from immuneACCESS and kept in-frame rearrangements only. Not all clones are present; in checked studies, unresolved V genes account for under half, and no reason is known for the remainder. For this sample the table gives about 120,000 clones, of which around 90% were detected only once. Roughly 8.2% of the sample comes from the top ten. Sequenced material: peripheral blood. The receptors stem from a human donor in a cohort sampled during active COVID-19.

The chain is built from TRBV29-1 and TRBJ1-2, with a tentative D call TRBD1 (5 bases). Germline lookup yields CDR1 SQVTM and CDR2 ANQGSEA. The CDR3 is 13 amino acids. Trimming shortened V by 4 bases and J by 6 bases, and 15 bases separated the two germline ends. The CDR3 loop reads CSVGDPQVDGYTF. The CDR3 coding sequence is TGCAGCGTTGGAGACCCACAGGTAGATGGCTACACCTTC.

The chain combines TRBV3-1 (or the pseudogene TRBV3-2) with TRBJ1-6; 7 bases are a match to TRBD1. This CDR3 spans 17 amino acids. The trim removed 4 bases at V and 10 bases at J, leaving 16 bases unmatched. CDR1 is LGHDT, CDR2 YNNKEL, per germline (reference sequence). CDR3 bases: TGTGCCAGCAGCCCCGACGGACAGGAATTGACAGGGTCACCCCTCCACTTT. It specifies CASSPDGQELTGSPLHF.

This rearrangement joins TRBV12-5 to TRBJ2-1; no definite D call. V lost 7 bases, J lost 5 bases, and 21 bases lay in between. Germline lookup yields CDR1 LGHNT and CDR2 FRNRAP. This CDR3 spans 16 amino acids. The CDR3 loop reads CASEPNPELVHNEQFF. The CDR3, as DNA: TGTGCTAGTGAGCCCAACCCCGAACTTGTCCACAATGAGCAGTTCTTC.

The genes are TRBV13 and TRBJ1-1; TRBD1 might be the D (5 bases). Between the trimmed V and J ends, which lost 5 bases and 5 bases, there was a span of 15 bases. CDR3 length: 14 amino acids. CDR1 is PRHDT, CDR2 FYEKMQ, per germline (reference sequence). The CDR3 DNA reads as TGTGCCAGCAGCGCGAGCAGGGTTGGGACTGAAGCTTTCTTT. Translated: CASSASRVGTEAFF.

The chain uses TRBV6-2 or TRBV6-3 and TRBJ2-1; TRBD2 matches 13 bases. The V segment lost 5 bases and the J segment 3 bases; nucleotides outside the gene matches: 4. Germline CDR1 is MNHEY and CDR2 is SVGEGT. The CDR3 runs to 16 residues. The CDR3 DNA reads TGTGCCAGCAGTCGGACTAGCGGGGGCCACTACAATGAGCAGTTCTTC. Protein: CASSRTSGGHYNEQFF.

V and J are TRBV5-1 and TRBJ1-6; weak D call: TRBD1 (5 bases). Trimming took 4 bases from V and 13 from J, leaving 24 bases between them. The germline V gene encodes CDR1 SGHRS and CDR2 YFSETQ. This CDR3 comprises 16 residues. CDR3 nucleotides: TGCGCCAGCAGCCGGGACGGACGGGCCGAAGGAGGGCCCCTCCACTTT. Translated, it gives CASSRDGRAEGGPLHF.

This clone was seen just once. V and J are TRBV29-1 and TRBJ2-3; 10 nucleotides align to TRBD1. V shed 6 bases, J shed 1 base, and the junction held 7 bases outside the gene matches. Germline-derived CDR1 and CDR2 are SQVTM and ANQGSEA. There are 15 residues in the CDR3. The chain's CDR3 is CSVATGGGGTDTQYF. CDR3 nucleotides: TGCAGCGTCGCGACAGGGGGCGGCGGCACAGATACGCAGTATTTT.

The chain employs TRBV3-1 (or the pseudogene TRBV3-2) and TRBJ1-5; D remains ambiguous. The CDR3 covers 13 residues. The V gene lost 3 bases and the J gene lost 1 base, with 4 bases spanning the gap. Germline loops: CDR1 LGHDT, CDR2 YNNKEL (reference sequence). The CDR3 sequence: CASSQQSNQPQHF. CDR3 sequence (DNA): TGTGCCAGCAGCCAGCAGAGCAATCAGCCCCAGCATTTT.

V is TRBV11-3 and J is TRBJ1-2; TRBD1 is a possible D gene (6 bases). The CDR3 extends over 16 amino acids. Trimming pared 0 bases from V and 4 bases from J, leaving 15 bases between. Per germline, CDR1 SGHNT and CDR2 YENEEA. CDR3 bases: TGTGCCAGCAGCTTAGAGGGACATAGGGGGTCCTATGGCTACACCTTC. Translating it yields CASSLEGHRGSYGYTF.

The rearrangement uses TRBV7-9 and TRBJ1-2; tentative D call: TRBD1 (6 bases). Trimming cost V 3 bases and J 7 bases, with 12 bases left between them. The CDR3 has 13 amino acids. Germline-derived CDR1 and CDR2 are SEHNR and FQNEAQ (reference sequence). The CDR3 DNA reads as TGTGCCAGCAGCTTCTCAGGGGAAACTGGCTACACCTTC. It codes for CASSFSGETGYTF.

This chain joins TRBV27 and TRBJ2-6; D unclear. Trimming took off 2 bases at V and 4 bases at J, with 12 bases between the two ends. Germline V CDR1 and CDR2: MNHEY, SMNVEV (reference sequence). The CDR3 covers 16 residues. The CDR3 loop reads CASSLRQAGGANVLTF. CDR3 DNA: TGTGCCAGCAGTTTACGGCAAGCAGGCGGGGCCAACGTCCTGACTTTC.

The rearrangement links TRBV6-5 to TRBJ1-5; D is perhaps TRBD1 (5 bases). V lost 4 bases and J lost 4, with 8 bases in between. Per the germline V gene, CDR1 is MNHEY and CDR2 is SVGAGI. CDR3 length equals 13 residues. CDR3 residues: CASSWGLNQPQHF. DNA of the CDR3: TGTGCCAGCAGTTGGGGACTGAATCAGCCCCAGCATTTT.

CDR3 in DNA: TGTGCCAGCAGCCCATTCCCAACCACCGGGACTATCGAGTACAATGAGCAGTTCTTC. It is translated as CASSPFPTTGTIEYNEQFF. J is TRBJ2-1 and V is TRBV9; 7 bases match TRBD2. The V segment lost 4 bases and the J segment 4 bases; nucleotides outside the gene matches: 20. Per the germline V gene, CDR1 is SGDLS and CDR2 is YYNGEE. The CDR3 length is 19 residues.

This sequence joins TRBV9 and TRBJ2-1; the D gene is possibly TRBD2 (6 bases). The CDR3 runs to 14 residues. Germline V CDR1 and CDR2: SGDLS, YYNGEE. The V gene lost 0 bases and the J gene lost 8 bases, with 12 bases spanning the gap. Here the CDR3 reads CASSVAPPGDEQFF. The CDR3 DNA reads TGTGCCAGCAGCGTAGCTCCTCCGGGAGATGAGCAGTTCTTC.

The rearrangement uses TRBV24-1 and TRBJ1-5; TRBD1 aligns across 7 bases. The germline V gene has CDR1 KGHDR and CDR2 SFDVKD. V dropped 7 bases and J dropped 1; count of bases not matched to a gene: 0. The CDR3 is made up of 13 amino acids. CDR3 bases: TGTGCCACCAGGGGACAGAGCAATCAGCCCCAGCATTTT. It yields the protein CATRGQSNQPQHF.

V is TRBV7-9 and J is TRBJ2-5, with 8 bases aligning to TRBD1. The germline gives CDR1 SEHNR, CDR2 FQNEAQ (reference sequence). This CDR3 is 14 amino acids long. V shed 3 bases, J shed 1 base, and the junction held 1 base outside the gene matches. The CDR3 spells CASSLTGAQETQYF. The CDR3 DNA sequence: TGTGCCAGCAGCTTGACAGGGGCCCAAGAGACCCAGTACTTC.

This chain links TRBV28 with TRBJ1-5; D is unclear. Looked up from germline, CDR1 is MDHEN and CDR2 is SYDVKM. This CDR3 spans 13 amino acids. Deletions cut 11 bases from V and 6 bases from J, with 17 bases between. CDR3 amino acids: CACGAVTIQPQHF. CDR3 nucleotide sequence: TGTGCCTGTGGAGCCGTAACGATTCAGCCCCAGCATTTT.

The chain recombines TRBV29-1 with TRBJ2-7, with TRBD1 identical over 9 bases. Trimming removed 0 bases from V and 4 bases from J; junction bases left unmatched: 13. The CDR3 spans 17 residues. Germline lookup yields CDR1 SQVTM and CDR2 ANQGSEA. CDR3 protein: CSVEEPPDRGGKYEQYF. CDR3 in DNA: TGCAGCGTTGAAGAACCCCCGGACAGGGGAGGGAAGTACGAGCAGTACTTC.

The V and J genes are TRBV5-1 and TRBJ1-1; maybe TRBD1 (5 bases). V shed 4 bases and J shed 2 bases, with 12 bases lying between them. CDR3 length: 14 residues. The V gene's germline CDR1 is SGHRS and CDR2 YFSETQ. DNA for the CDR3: TGCGCCAGCAGCGTGACAGATTATAACACTGAAGCTTTCTTT. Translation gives CASSVTDYNTEAFF.

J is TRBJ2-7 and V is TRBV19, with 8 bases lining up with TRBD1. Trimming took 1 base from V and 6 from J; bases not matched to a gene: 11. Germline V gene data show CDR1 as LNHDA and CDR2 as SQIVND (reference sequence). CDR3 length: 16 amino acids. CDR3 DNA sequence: TGTGCCAGTAGTATAGGCCCGGGACAGGCCCTTAGCGAGCAGTACTTC. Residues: CASSIGPGQALSEQYF.

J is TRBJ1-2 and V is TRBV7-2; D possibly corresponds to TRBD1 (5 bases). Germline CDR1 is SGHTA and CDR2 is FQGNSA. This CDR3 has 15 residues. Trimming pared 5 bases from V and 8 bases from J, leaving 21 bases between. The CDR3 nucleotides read TGTGCCAGCAGCCTCCCGGGGCGGGATCCGAGGGGCTACACCTTC. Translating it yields CASSLPGRDPRGYTF.

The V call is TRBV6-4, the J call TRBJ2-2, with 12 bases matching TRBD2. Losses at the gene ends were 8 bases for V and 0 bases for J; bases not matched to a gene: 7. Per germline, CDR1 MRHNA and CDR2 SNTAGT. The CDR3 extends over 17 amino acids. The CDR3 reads CASALTSGGTNTGELFF. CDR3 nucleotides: TGTGCCAGCGCCCTGACTAGCGGGGGCACGAACACCGGGGAGCTGTTTTTT.

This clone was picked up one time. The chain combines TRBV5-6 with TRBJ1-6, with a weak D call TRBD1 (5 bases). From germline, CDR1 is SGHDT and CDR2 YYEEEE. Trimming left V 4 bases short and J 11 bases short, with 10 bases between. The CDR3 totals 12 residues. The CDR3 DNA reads TGTGCCAGCAGCGTAAACAGGACACCCCTCCACTTT. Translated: CASSVNRTPLHF.